Listed below are T cell receptor beta chains from one sample, sequenced in a study of T cell repertoires in cytomegalovirus infection. Using its own MiXCR run on the reads, TCRdb lists one record per CDR3 protein. The sample has approximately 500,000 distinct CDR3 sequences, 15% to 20% seen once; the top ten hold around 25%. The sample comprised CD8+ T cells from PBMCs. These receptors were obtained from a human donor in good health (CMV status not recorded). Some clones in this sample may be carry-over from other donors' samples. CDR3s include the opening cysteine and the closing phenylalanine or tryptophan. The D gene is left open where the match is weak. Clone size appears in some rows only: once, few, many, or a class for an expanded clone.

size: -
D: TRBD1
J: TRBJ2-7
V: TRBV27
CDR3: CASSLSRAGGEQYF
DNA: TGTGCCAGCAGTTTATCCCGGGCAGGGGGCGAGCAGTACTTC

size: many
D: -
J: TRBJ1-2
V: TRBV7-9
CDR3: CASSSPRTGLGYGYTF
DNA: TGTGCCAGCAGCTCGCCACGGACTGGGCTCGGGTATGGCTACACCTTC

size: -
D: -
J: TRBJ1-5
V: TRBV2
CDR3: CASSWIENYSNQPQHF
DNA: TGTGCCAGCAGTTGGATAGAAAATTATAGCAATCAGCCCCAGCATTTT

size: many
D: -
J: TRBJ2-1
V: TRBV28
CDR3: CASSFSPSREQFF
DNA: TGTGCCAGCAGTTTTTCCCCCTCCAGGGAGCAGTTCTTC

size: many
D: TRBD2
J: TRBJ2-1
V: TRBV7-8
CDR3: CASSLTGTSNYNEQFF
DNA: TGTGCCAGCAGCTTAACCGGGACTAGCAACTACAATGAGCAGTTCTTC

size: -
D: -
J: TRBJ1-1
V: TRBV2
CDR3: CASRGMGANTEAFF
DNA: TGTGCCAGCAGGGGGATGGGGGCGAACACTGAAGCTTTCTTT

size: many
D: -
J: TRBJ1-1
V: TRBV7-2
CDR3: CASSLPGRGEDTEAFF
DNA: TGTGCCAGCAGCTTACCTGGGCGGGGAGAAGACACTGAAGCTTTCTTT

size: -
D: TRBD2
J: TRBJ2-1
V: TRBV20-1
CDR3: CSARDYMHPLGTSGRLSYNEQFF
DNA: TGCAGTGCTAGAGACTATATGCACCCCCTTGGGACTAGCGGGAGGTTGTCCTACAATGAGCAGTTCTTC

size: few
D: TRBD1
J: TRBJ2-7
V: TRBV20-1
CDR3: CSATNRGSYEQYF
DNA: TGCAGTGCTACTAACAGGGGGTCCTACGAGCAGTACTTC

size: many
D: -
J: TRBJ2-1
V: TRBV27
CDR3: CASSLGINVLSEQFF
DNA: TGTGCCAGCAGTTTAGGAATAAACGTGCTCAGTGAGCAGTTCTTC

size: many
D: TRBD1
J: TRBJ2-7
V: TRBV7-9
CDR3: CASSTDRGEQYF
DNA: TGTGCCAGCAGCACCGACAGGGGCGAGCAGTACTTC

size: -
D: -
J: TRBJ1-2
V: TRBV19
CDR3: CASSIPGFEGYTF
DNA: TGTGCCAGTAGTATTCCCGGATTTGAGGGCTACACCTTC